The 3 T cell receptor beta chains below were found in one sample sequenced in a study of CD8 T cells in ankylosing spondylitis. Overall study results and limits: A TCR beta motif of roughly eight highly homologous variants seemed to mark ankylosing spondylitis blood.

No antigen has been identified for these receptors. TCRdb analysed the 5' RACE reads with MiXCR anew, one entry per CDR3 protein. Among roughly 450,000 distinct CDR3 sequences listed, around 26% were seen once. The sample consisted of blood, either unsorted or a sorted T cell fraction (not recorded which). These receptors originate from a male donor with ankylosing spondylitis.

The chain recombines TRBV19 with TRBJ1-1, with 8 bases identical to TRBD1. The germline gives CDR1 LNHDA, CDR2 SQIVND (reference sequence). The CDR3 has 15 residues. V lost 0 bases and J lost 4; bases outside the gene matches: 4. The CDR3: CASSIDGQGGTEAFF. CDR3 bases: TGTGCCAGTAGTATAGATGGACAGGGTGGCACTGAAGCTTTCTTT. The variable domain in full, completed from reference TRBV19 and TRBJ1-1, reads DGGITQSPKYLFRKEGQNVTLSCEQNLNHDAMYWYRQDPGQGLRLIYYSQIVNDFQKGDIAEGYSVSREKKESFPLTVTSAQKNPTAFYLCASSIDGQGGTEAFFGQGTRLTVV.

This chain uses TRBV20-1 with TRBJ2-1; D is possibly TRBD1 or TRBD2 (5 bases each). The CDR3 runs 12 residues. From germline, CDR1 is DFQATT and CDR2 SNEGSKA (reference sequence). V gave up 6 bases and J gave up 6 bases, with 12 bases separating them. CDR3 bases: TGCAGTGCGGACCGGGACCCCAATGAGCAGTTCTTC. Residues: CSADRDPNEQFF.

The chain is built from TRBV28 and TRBJ2-2, with D perhaps assigned TRBD1 or TRBD2 (5 bases each). The CDR3 totals 15 residues. Germline V lookup: CDR1 MDHEN, CDR2 SYDVKM. V was pared by 6 bases and J by 4 bases, with 15 bases between. CDR3 region: CASRSGPLATGELFF. The CDR3 bases are TGTGCCAGCAGATCGGGACCTTTGGCCACCGGGGAGCTGTTTTTT.